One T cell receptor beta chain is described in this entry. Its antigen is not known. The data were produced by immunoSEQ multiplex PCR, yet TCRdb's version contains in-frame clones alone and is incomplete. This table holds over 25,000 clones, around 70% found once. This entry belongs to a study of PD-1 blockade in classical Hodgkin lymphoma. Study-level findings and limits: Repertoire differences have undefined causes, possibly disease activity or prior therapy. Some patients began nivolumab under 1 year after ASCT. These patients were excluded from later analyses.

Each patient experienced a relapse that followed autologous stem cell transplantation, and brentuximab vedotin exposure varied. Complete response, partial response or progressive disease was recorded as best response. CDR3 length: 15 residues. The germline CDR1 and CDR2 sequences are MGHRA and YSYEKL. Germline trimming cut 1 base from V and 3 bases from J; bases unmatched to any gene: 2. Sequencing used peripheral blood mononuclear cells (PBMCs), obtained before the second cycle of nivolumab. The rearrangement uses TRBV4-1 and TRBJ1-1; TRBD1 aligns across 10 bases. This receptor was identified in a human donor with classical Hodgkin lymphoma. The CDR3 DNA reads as TGCGCCAGCAGCCAAGCCGGACAGGGGGACACTGAAGCTTTCTTT. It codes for CASSQAGQGDTEAFF.